These 3 T cell receptor beta chains were all obtained from the same sample, sequenced in a study of early T cells in non-severe SARS-CoV-2 infection. TCRdb ran MiXCR on the 5' RACE reads and lists one entry per CDR3 protein. The sample has more than 85,000 distinct CDR3 sequences, 16% seen once. The starting material was whole blood, obtained at baseline. These TCRs come from an adult who was a healthcare worker with PCR-confirmed SARS-CoV-2 infection or an uninfected control (not recorded which).

V and J are TRBV5-4 and TRBJ1-2; D remains ambiguous. This CDR3 has 11 residues. V gave up 5 bases and J gave up 5 bases, with 7 bases separating them. Germline CDR1 is SGHNT and CDR2 is YYREEE (reference sequence). The CDR3 sequence is CASRGPYGYTF. In DNA form, the CDR3 reads TGTGCCAGCAGAGGGCCTTATGGCTACACCTTC.

The chain carries TRBV6-4 and TRBJ2-3; the D gene is possibly TRBD2 (6 bases). CDR1 and CDR2 from the germline V gene are MRHNA and SNTAGT. CDR3 length: 13 amino acids. V dropped 6 bases and J dropped 3 bases, with 10 bases sitting between them. CDR3 DNA sequence: TGTGCCAGCAGCGCCAGCGGGACAGATACGCAGTATTTT. Translation gives CASSASGTDTQYF.

This clonotype was seen many times. J is TRBJ2-1 and V is TRBV7-9; 7 nucleotides agree with TRBD1. J gave up 15 bases and V 3 bases, and 14 bases lay outside the gene matches. The CDR3 consists of 14 residues. Germline V gene sequence: CDR1 SEHNR, CDR2 FQNEAQ (reference sequence). In DNA, the CDR3 is TGTGCCAGCAGCTTTATAGGCACCGACAGGGAAACGTTCTTC. It translates to CASSFIGTDRETFF.